Listed here are 17 T cell receptor beta chains from one sample, sequenced in a study of cytomegalovirus exposure and HLA in healthy donors. Vbeta (60) and Jbeta (13) primers were used in the PCR. Assay used: immunoSEQ multiplex PCR; TCRdb lists only in-frame clones, some missing. This sample's table has some 70,000 clones. Sequenced: PBMCs. These receptor sequences come from a female donor in good health and CMV-seropositive.

The J gene is TRBJ2-7, the V gene TRBV9; 9 positions agree with TRBD2. Germline V lookup: CDR1 SGDLS, CDR2 YYNGEE. The CDR3 length is 14 residues. The V and J ends lost 4 bases and 6 bases, in that order; junction bases with no gene match: 8. CDR3 in amino acids: CASSPLAGVSEQYF. The CDR3 nucleotides are TGTGCCAGCAGCCCCTTAGCGGGAGTAAGCGAGCAGTACTTC.

The chain has TRBV28 and TRBJ1-5; D is perhaps TRBD1 (5 bases). Deletions cut 4 bases from V and 2 bases from J, with 24 bases between. CDR1 and CDR2 from the germline V gene are MDHEN and SYDVKM. The CDR3 runs to 19 residues. This chain's CDR3 is CASSWDWDGGEGGNQPQHF. The CDR3 DNA reads as TGTGCCAGCAGTTGGGATTGGGACGGGGGTGAAGGGGGCAATCAGCCCCAGCATTTT.

The chain uses TRBV19 and TRBJ2-7, with a weak D call TRBD2 (6 bases). This CDR3 has 15 residues. Germline V lookup: CDR1 LNHDA, CDR2 SQIVND (reference sequence). Trimming took 3 bases from V and 2 from J, leaving 14 bases between them. The CDR3 DNA reads as TGTGCCAGTAGTATGGAGAGGGAGGCCGCCTACGAGCAGTACTTC. As protein: CASSMEREAAYEQYF.

This chain uses TRBV5-6 with TRBJ2-2; 15 bases are shared with TRBD2. Germline values: CDR1 SGHDT, CDR2 YYEEEE. The J segment lost 6 bases and the V segment lost 4 bases, leaving 7 bases of the junction unmatched. The CDR3 contains 17 residues. CDR3 bases: TGTGCCAGCAGCCTTCGGACTAGCGGGAGGGTGGCCGGGGAGCTGTTTTTT. Its protein is CASSLRTSGRVAGELFF.

V is TRBV28 and J is TRBJ2-7, with a possible D match to TRBD1 (6 bases). V lost 6 bases to trimming and J lost 3 bases, with 9 bases between them. This CDR3 has 12 residues. CDR1 and CDR2 from the germline V gene are MDHEN and SYDVKM. CDR3 in amino acids: CASRTGLYEQYF. As DNA, the CDR3 is TGTGCCAGCAGGACAGGTCTCTACGAGCAGTACTTC.

The chain links TRBV29-1 to TRBJ1-2, with unresolved D. Per germline, CDR1 SQVTM and CDR2 ANQGSEA. The V and J ends lost 3 bases and 7 bases respectively, with 15 bases between them. The CDR3 loop spans 13 amino acids. The CDR3 nucleotides are TGCAGCGTTGACTGGGTGGGTGGCGGTGGCTACACCTTC. This encodes CSVDWVGGGGYTF.

The V and J genes are TRBV4-1 and TRBJ2-7; the match to TRBD2 covers 8 bases. The CDR3 extends over 16 amino acids. CDR1 and CDR2 (germline): MGHRA, YSYEKL. Trimming removed 4 bases from V and 1 base from J; junction bases left unmatched: 9. The CDR3: CASSPARASGSYEQYF. The CDR3 DNA is TGCGCCAGCAGCCCCGCGCGGGCTAGCGGGTCCTACGAGCAGTACTTC.

V is TRBV6-5 and J is TRBJ2-1; TRBD2 aligns across 11 bases. V dropped 4 bases and J dropped 3; count of bases not matched to a gene: 2. Germline values: CDR1 MNHEY, CDR2 SVGAGI. The CDR3 loop spans 15 amino acids. CDR3 in amino acids: CASSSLAGGYNEQFF. The CDR3 nucleotides are TGTGCCAGCAGTTCCCTAGCGGGAGGCTACAATGAGCAGTTCTTC.

The rearrangement links TRBV29-1 to TRBJ2-2; D is undetermined. Germline-derived CDR1 and CDR2 are SQVTM and ANQGSEA. This CDR3 comprises 14 residues. V was clipped by 5 bases and J by 2 bases, with 12 bases between them. The CDR3 nucleotides are TGCAGCGTTCATCTAGGCGGCAACACCGGGGAGCTGTTTTTT. It codes for CSVHLGGNTGELFF.

This chain connects TRBV18 to TRBJ1-2; a possible D gene is TRBD1 (6 bases). With 4 bases removed from V and 0 bases from J, the gap between germline ends came to 15 bases. This CDR3 comprises 16 residues. CDR1 and CDR2 (germline): KGHSH, LQKENI. The CDR3 DNA reads TGTGCCAGCTCACTCTCTTCCGGGACAACTAACTATGGCTACACCTTC. Translating gives CASSLSSGTTNYGYTF.

The rearrangement uses TRBV28 and TRBJ2-3; a weak D match, TRBD2 (5 bases). This CDR3 contains 13 residues. V was shortened by 7 bases and J by 2 bases, with 10 bases between the two germline ends. CDR1 is MDHEN, CDR2 SYDVKM, per germline. The CDR3 DNA sequence: TGTGCCAGCACCACTAGGAACACAGATACGCAGTATTTT. The encoded protein is CASTTRNTDTQYF.

The rearrangement uses TRBV5-1 and TRBJ1-1; D is perhaps TRBD1 (6 bases). The CDR3 length is 17 residues. V lost 4 bases and J 1 base, leaving 20 bases between the germline ends. From germline, CDR1 is SGHRS and CDR2 YFSETQ. CDR3 amino acids: CASSREGTGGPNTEAFF. The CDR3 nucleotides are TGCGCCAGCAGCCGGGAGGGAACCGGGGGCCCGAACACTGAAGCTTTCTTT.

This rearrangement joins TRBV30 to TRBJ1-3; 8 nucleotides line up with TRBD1. Germline CDR1 is GTSNPN and CDR2 is SVGIG (reference sequence). There are 16 residues in the CDR3. With 0 bases clipped from V and 0 bases from J, the junction kept 4 bases outside the gene matches. The CDR3 nucleotides read TGTGCCTGGAGTGTGCAGGGGACAGGCTCTGGAAACACCATATATTTT. Amino acid sequence: CAWSVQGTGSGNTIYF.

The rearrangement joins TRBV5-1 to TRBJ1-1; TRBD1 aligns across 8 bases. In germline, CDR1 is SGHRS, CDR2 YFSETQ. V was clipped by 0 bases and J by 2 bases; unmatched bases: 6. The CDR3 is 16 amino acids. DNA of the CDR3: TGCGCCAGCAGCTTGGGGCAGGGGGCCGGAAACACTGAAGCTTTCTTT. The encoded protein is CASSLGQGAGNTEAFF.

The rearrangement uses TRBV28 and TRBJ1-2; D is ambiguous. Germline CDR1 MDHEN, CDR2 SYDVKM. The CDR3 consists of 14 residues. Trimming removed 2 bases from V and 0 bases from J, with 7 bases in between. CDR3 residues: CASSLAAANYGYTF. As DNA, the CDR3 is TGTGCCAGCAGTTTAGCAGCGGCTAACTATGGCTACACCTTC.

The chain joins TRBV5-1 to TRBJ1-6, with 7 bases fitting TRBD1. CDR1 SGHRS and CDR2 YFSETQ come from the germline V gene. Trimming at V came to 5 bases and at J to 10 bases, leaving 12 bases not matched to a gene. This CDR3 is built from 15 residues. Here the CDR3 reads CASSPTGPVGSPLHF. The DNA of the CDR3 is TGCGCCAGCAGTCCGACAGGGCCGGTAGGGTCACCCCTCCACTTT.

J is TRBJ2-7 and V is TRBV28; 8 nucleotides agree with TRBD1. CDR3 size: 15 residues. Germline V gives CDR1 MDHEN, CDR2 SYDVKM. V trimming: 5 bases; J trimming: 4 bases; junction bases outside the gene matches: 10. In DNA form, the CDR3 reads TGTGCCAGCAGTAGGACCGGGACAGGCGGTTACGAGCAGTACTTC. Translating it yields CASSRTGTGGYEQYF.